The entry below gives a single T cell receptor beta chain sequence along with its context. Its antigen is unknown. These data are taken from a study of CD8 T cells in ankylosing spondylitis. Findings and caveats of the study: Blood of patients with ankylosing spondylitis appeared to be characterized by a TCR beta motif of about 8 highly homologous variants. From matched ankylosing spondylitis synovial fluid, disease-linked clones were reportedly recovered at significantly enriched levels.

Trimming pared 7 bases from V and 2 bases from J, leaving 15 bases between. In germline, CDR1 is KGHSH, CDR2 LQKENI. The length of the CDR3 is 14 residues. The TCR beta libraries were generated through quantitative 5'-RACE incorporating molecular barcodes. From the 5' RACE reads, TCRdb called clonotypes with MiXCR, one entry per CDR3 protein. The table records roughly 700,000 distinct CDR3 sequences, roughly 19% of them present only once. V usage is TRBV18 and J usage is TRBJ2-7, with a tentative D call TRBD1 (6 bases). Material for sequencing was blood, either unsorted or a sorted T cell fraction (not recorded which). This sequence was found in a male donor with ankylosing spondylitis. Here the CDR3 DNA reads TGTGCCAGCTTCGCGGACAGAGGTCCCTACGAGCAGTACTTC. Translating it yields CASFADRGPYEQYF.